The present TCR beta chain was sequenced within a study of blood T cell repertoires in COVID-19. Study context: Sites across the United States, Italy and Spain contributed samples from acute and convalescent COVID-19. PBMCs, B-cell-depleted T cells, or T cells provided the cDNA or gDNA that made up the material.

The CDR3 has 17 residues. In the source study's methods: Nucleated cell number was recorded as an estimate derived from reference gene primer amplification. Profiling relied on immunoSEQ multiplex PCR, and the TCRdb table lists in-frame clones only, not all of them. D and trimming were read from the DNA, whereas the V and J calls and clone size are those reported in that table. The sample includes roughly 7,000 clones, 86% seen only once; the top ten take under 10%. This chain links TRBV1 with TRBJ2-1; the table names TRBD2, a call not compared with the DNA. TRBV1 is described as a pseudogene. This receptor was identified in a human donor with active COVID-19. The donor label of this sample is uncertain. Sequencing was performed on peripheral blood. CDR3 in DNA: TGCACCAGCAGCCAAGGAAAGCGGGAGTGGGGCTACAATGAGCAGTTCTTC. Its translation: CTSSQGKREWGYNEQFF.